The next 11 T cell receptor beta chains were all read from a single sample in a study of blood T cell repertoires in COVID-19. Sequencing used immunoSEQ multiplex PCR; TCRdb keeps in-frame clones, though not all of them. The repertoire consists of roughly 290,000 clones, with roughly 86% occurring once and the leading ten covering roughly 8%. The sequenced sample consisted of peripheral blood. The receptor set was obtained from a woman between 45 and 60 years old who had recovered from COVID-19.

The V and J genes are TRBV11-2 and TRBJ2-5; D is undetermined. Germline-derived CDR1 and CDR2 are SGHAT and FQNNGV. CDR3 size: 13 residues. V was pared by 4 bases and J by 5 bases, with 11 bases between. The CDR3 bases are TGTGCCAGCAGCTCCACCCCCCAGGAGACCCAGTACTTC. This sequence encodes CASSSTPQETQYF.

This chain uses TRBV9 with TRBJ2-2; TRBD2 is a possible D gene (5 bases). The CDR3 runs to 14 residues. Germline V gene data show CDR1 as SGDLS and CDR2 as YYNGEE. V was cut by 4 bases and J by 5 bases, with 12 bases left in between. Written as DNA, the CDR3 is TGTGCCAGCAGCCTCGGTCCGGGAACCGGGGAGCTGTTTTTT. Protein sequence: CASSLGPGTGELFF.

The rearrangement links TRBV12-3 or TRBV12-4 to TRBJ2-7; 10 nucleotides line up with TRBD1. This CDR3 is built from 12 residues. Trimming at V came to 5 bases and at J to 7 bases, leaving 2 bases not matched to a gene. CDR3 loop: CASSLDRGEQYF. CDR3 coding DNA: TGTGCCAGCAGTCTGGACAGGGGGGAGCAGTACTTC.

The rearrangement uses TRBV5-1 and TRBJ1-3; 8 positions agree with TRBD1. CDR1 SGHRS and CDR2 YFSETQ come from the germline V gene. CDR3 length equals 15 residues. With V trimmed by 0 bases and J by 2 bases, 1 base remained unmatched. The CDR3 sequence: CASSLGTGPGNTIYF. In nucleotides, the CDR3 is TGCGCCAGCAGCTTGGGGACAGGGCCTGGAAACACCATATATTTT.

The chain couples TRBV30 to TRBJ2-2, with a tentative D call TRBD2 (5 bases). Per the germline V gene, CDR1 is GTSNPN and CDR2 is SVGIG (reference sequence). Trimming removed 2 bases at V and 0 bases at J, with 7 bases between. CDR3 length: 14 amino acids. The CDR3 spells CAWSPGTNTGELFF. DNA of the CDR3: TGTGCCTGGAGTCCCGGGACGAACACCGGGGAGCTGTTTTTT.

The rearrangement uses TRBV18 and TRBJ2-2; no reliable D call. The CDR3 contains 14 residues. V was cut by 0 bases and J by 1 base, with 3 bases left in between. Germline V CDR1 and CDR2: KGHSH, LQKENI. The CDR3 protein is CASSPPQNTGELFF. The CDR3 nucleotides are TGTGCCAGCTCACCACCACAGAACACCGGGGAGCTGTTTTTT.

V and J are TRBV12-3 or TRBV12-4 and TRBJ2-1, with a possible D match to TRBD1 (6 bases). Trimming stripped 7 bases from V and 3 bases from J, with 10 bases between. The CDR3 totals 13 residues. The CDR3 nucleotides are TGTGCCAGCAAAACAGGGAACTACAATGAGCAGTTCTTC. It specifies CASKTGNYNEQFF.

The rearrangement links TRBV13 to TRBJ1-1; D gene unclear. Germline CDR1 PRHDT, CDR2 FYEKMQ (reference sequence). The CDR3 runs to 13 residues. Trimming stripped 5 bases from V and 5 bases from J, with 12 bases between. CDR3 residues: CASSLSPGTEAFF. CDR3 sequence (DNA): TGTGCCAGCAGCCTCTCCCCGGGAACTGAAGCTTTCTTT.

The chain couples TRBV18 to TRBJ1-2, with D uncertain. The CDR3 runs to 15 residues. The V gene lost 0 bases and the J gene lost 8 bases, with 16 bases spanning the gap. Germline lookup yields CDR1 KGHSH and CDR2 LQKENI. The CDR3 bases are TGTGCCAGCTCACCACCCACCGGACTCCAGAGAGGCTACACCTTC. Amino acids: CASSPPTGLQRGYTF.

This clone was seen a few times. CDR3 DNA sequence: TGTGCCAGCAGCTCTGACAGTTTCACCGGGGAGCTGTTTTTT. It specifies CASSSDSFTGELFF. The rearrangement links TRBV7-9 to TRBJ2-2, with a tentative D call TRBD1 (5 bases). CDR1 is SEHNR and CDR2 is FQNEAQ in the germline V gene (reference sequence). V lost 4 bases and J 4 bases, leaving 10 bases between the germline ends. The CDR3 covers 14 residues. Full variable domain (outside the CDR3, taken from reference TRBV7-9 and TRBJ2-2): DTGVSQNPRHKITKRGQNVTFRCDPISEHNRLYWYRQTLGQGPEFLTYFQNEAQLEKSRLLSDRFSAERPKGSFSTLEIQRTEQGDSAMYLCASSSDSFTGELFFGEGSRLTVL.

The rearrangement links TRBV7-2 to TRBJ1-2; D unclear. The germline gives CDR1 SGHTA, CDR2 FQGNSA. V was shortened by 3 bases and J by 6 bases, with 17 bases between the two germline ends. The CDR3 sequence is 15 residues long. The chain's CDR3 is CASSLKGGIPNGYTF. The CDR3 DNA follows: TGTGCCAGCAGCTTGAAGGGAGGAATCCCTAATGGCTACACCTTC.